The clone carrying this TCR beta chain was seen more than once but under ten times. The data stem from a study of T cell repertoires in aging, cancer and after chemotherapy. For the study at large: Donor ages fell into six groups from 30 or younger up to 70 or older. Chronic lymphocytic leukemia patients on fludarabine- or bendamustine-based regimens gave paired samples before and after chemotherapy.

CDR1 is SGHNT, CDR2 YENEEA, per germline. The V gene lost 6 bases and the J gene lost 8 bases, with 17 bases spanning the gap. The CDR3 extends over 14 amino acids. TRB rearrangements spanning V, D and J were amplified using mixed TRB-A/B primers. A single record per CDR3 protein comes from TCRdb applying MiXCR to the multiplex PCR reads. The profile shows around 2,400 distinct CDR3 sequences, around 52% of them singletons. Peripheral blood genomic DNA, not sorted cells or RNA, was the template. Source material: blood. The TCR sequence derives from a human donor with a blood cancer. The donor label of this sample is uncertain. V gene TRBV11-3 combines with J gene TRBJ2-1; TRBD1 is a possible D gene (5 bases). For the CDR3, the DNA is TGTGCCAGCAGGCGTACCGCAGGGTTCCATGAGCAGTTCTTC. Residues: CASRRTAGFHEQFF.